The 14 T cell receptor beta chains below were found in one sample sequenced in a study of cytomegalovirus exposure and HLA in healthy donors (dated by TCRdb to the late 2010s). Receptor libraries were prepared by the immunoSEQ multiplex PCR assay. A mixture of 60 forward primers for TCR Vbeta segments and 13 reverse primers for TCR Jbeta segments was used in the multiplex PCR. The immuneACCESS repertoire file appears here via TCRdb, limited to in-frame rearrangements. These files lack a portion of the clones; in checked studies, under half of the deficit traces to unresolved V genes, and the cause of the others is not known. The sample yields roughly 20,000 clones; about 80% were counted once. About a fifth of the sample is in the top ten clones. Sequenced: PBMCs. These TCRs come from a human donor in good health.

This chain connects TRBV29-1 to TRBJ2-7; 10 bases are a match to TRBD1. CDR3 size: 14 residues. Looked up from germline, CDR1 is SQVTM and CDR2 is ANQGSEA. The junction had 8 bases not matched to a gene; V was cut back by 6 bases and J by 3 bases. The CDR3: CSVGGQGPFYEQYF. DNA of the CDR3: TGCAGCGTCGGGGGACAGGGGCCTTTCTACGAGCAGTACTTC.

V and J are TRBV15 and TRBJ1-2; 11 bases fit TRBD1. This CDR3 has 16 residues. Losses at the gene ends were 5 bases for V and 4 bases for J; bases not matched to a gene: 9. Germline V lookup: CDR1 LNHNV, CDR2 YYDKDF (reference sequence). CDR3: CATSDRDRGRSYGYTF. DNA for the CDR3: TGTGCCACCAGCGACCGGGACAGGGGGAGAAGCTATGGCTACACCTTC.

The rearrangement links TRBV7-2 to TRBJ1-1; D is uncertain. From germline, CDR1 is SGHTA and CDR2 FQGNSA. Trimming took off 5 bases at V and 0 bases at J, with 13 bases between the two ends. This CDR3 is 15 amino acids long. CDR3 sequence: CASSHSRGLNTEAFF. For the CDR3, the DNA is TGTGCCAGCAGCCACTCCAGAGGTTTGAACACTGAAGCTTTCTTT.

CDR3 DNA sequence: TGTGCCAGCCAGCTCGATAGCGGGAGCTATAATGAGCAGTTCTTC. It translates to CASQLDSGSYNEQFF. This sequence joins TRBV6-5 and TRBJ2-1; 9 nucleotides line up with TRBD2. Germline CDR1 reads MNHEY; CDR2 reads SVGAGI. V gave up 8 bases and J gave up 7 bases; unmatched junction bases: 12. The CDR3 is made up of 15 amino acids.

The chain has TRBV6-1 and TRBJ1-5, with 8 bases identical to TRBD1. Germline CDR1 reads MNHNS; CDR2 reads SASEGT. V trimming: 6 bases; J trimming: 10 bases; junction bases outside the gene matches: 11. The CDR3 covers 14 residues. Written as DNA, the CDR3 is TGTGCCAGCAGAGAGGACAGGGTGGAACGACCCCAGCATTTT. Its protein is CASREDRVERPQHF.

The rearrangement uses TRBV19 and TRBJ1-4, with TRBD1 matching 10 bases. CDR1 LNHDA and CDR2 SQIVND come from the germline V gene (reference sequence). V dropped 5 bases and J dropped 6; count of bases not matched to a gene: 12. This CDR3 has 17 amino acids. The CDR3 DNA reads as TGTGCCAGTAGTCGACAGGGGGCAATTATCTCGGATGAAAAACTGTTTTTT. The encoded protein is CASSRQGAIISDEKLFF.

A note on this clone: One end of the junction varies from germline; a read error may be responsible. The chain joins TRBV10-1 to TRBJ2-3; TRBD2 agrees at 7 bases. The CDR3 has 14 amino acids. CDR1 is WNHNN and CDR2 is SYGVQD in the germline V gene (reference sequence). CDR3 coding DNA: TGCGCCATCGAGCGGGGTTGGGGAACAGATACGCGGTATTTT. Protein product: CAIERGWGTDTRYF.

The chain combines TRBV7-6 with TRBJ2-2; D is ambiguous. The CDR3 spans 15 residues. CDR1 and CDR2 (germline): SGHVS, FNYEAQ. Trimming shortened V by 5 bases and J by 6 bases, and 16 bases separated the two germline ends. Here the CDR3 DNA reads TGTGCCAGCAGCAAAAGCACAGTTAGTCCCGGGGAGCTGTTTTTT. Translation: CASSKSTVSPGELFF.

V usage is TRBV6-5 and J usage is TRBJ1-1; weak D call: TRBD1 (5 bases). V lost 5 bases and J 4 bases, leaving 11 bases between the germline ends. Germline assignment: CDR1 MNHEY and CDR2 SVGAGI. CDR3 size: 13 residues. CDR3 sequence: CASSETGPTEAFF. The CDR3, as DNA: TGTGCCAGCAGTGAAACAGGTCCCACTGAAGCTTTCTTT.

This chain's CDR3 is CASSPWTGTEAFF. CDR3 DNA: TGTGCCAGCAGTCCTTGGACAGGCACTGAAGCTTTCTTT. The genes are TRBV6-4 and TRBJ1-1, with TRBD1 identical over 7 bases. Germline lookup yields CDR1 MRHNA and CDR2 SNTAGT. The V gene end was trimmed by 5 bases and the J gene end by 4 bases; junction bases not matched to a gene: 4. The CDR3 has 13 amino acids.

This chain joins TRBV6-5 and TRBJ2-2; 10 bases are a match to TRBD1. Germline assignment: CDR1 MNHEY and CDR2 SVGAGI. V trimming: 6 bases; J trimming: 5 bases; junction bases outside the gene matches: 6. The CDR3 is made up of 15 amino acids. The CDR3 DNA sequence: TGTGCCAGCAGGCCCGGACAGGGGGAAACCGGGGAGCTGTTTTTT. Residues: CASRPGQGETGELFF.

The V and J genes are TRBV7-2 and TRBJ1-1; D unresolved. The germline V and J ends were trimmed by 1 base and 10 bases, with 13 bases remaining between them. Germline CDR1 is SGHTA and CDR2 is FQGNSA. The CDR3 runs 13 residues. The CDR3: CASSLERETGAFF. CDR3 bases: TGTGCCAGCAGCTTAGAACGGGAGACGGGAGCTTTCTTT.

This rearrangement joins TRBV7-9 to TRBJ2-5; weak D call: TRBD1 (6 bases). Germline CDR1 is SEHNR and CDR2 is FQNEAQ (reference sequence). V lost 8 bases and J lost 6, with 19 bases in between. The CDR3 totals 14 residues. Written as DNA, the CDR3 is TGTGCCAGCGTCGAAGACAGGAACGGGCAGACCCAGTACTTC. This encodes CASVEDRNGQTQYF.

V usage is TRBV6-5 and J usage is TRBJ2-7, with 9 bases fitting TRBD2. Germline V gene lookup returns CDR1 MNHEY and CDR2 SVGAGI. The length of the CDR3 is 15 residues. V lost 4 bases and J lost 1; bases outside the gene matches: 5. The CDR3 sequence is CASSSGSGGSYEQYF. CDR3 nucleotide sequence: TGTGCCAGCAGTTCCGGGAGCGGGGGGTCCTACGAGCAGTACTTC.